These 2 T cell receptor beta chains share one sample of origin, sequenced in a study of T cells expressing NK-cell markers (TCRdb year 2020). The receptor library was made with 5' RACE. The sequencer listed for this sample is Illumina HiSeq 2000. TCRdb reprocessed the reads, reporting each CDR3 protein sequence once and no DNA. This sample's listing comprises more than 250,000 distinct CDR3 sequences. The ten largest clones capture under 0.5% of the sample. The specimen sequenced was blood T cells: a sorted CD56 or NKG2C T cell subset, CD4+ or CD8+ T cells, or bulk PBMC T cells (not recorded which). The receptors derive from a man between 18 and 29 years old in good health. Donor details come from another sample of the same person, matched by shared clones.

The V call is TRBV29-1, the J call TRBJ1-2. CDR3 length equals 15 residues. Germline CDR1 reads SQVTM; CDR2 reads ANQGSEA. Here the CDR3 reads CSVLDGRVGFYGYTF.

V gene TRBV29-1 combines with J gene TRBJ2-2. This CDR3 has 14 amino acids. The germline V gene encodes CDR1 SQVTM and CDR2 ANQGSEA. The CDR3 region is CSVEGLLRTGELFF.